The 2 T cell receptor beta chains presented below share a single source sample, sequenced in a study of shared clonotypes between healthy human individuals. This table comes from immunoSEQ multiplex PCR, and its TCRdb copy is limited to in-frame clones, with some not included. The table records around 2.5 million clones, roughly 93% of them present only once. The specimen was naive CD4+ T cells from PBMCs. As to subset: CD45RA+ positively selected. All receptors derive from a man aged 18 to 35 in good health. Some clones in this sample may be carry-over from other donors' samples.

This CDR3 is CASSSTKAGANVLTF. DNA for the CDR3: TGTGCCAGCAGCTCCACAAAAGCTGGGGCCAACGTCCTGACTTTC. V is TRBV5-4 and J is TRBJ2-6; D unresolved. The CDR3 runs to 15 residues. Germline loops: CDR1 SGHNT, CDR2 YYREEE (reference sequence). Deletions cut 3 bases from V and 2 bases from J, with 9 bases between.

The chain links TRBV6-1 to TRBJ2-3; 13 nucleotides match TRBD2. CDR3 size: 15 residues. The junction had 2 bases not matched to a gene; V was cut back by 5 bases and J by 3 bases. Germline lookup yields CDR1 MNHNS and CDR2 SASEGT. The CDR3 is CASSRTSGRTDTQYF. The CDR3 DNA is TGTGCCAGCAGTCGGACTAGCGGGAGAACAGATACGCAGTATTTT.